This TCR beta chain was recorded in a study of Ad26.COV2.S vaccination and SARS-CoV-2 variants. Study information: As a participant in COV1001, the donor was in the Ad26.COV2.S trial arm. Recipients of Ad26.COV2.S got it intramuscularly, once or twice 56 days apart. The study's findings and limits: Across vaccine and placebo recipients, the breadth of non-spike TCRs was similar.

Sequenced by immunoSEQ multiplex PCR; TCRdb stores in-frame clones only, minus some. Of about 430,000 clones listed, 80% to 95% are singletons. Treatment indicated: around 19 received Ad26.COV2.S at low or high dose, single or two shots; 5 received placebo; per-sample allocation not given. Sampling was performed 63 days after the first vaccine or placebo injection. Comments on this clone: Its antigen is unidentified.

Losses at the gene ends were 4 bases for V and 4 bases for J; bases not matched to a gene: 7. CDR3 size: 15 residues. Looked up from germline, CDR1 is SGDLS and CDR2 is YYNGEE. The chain recombines TRBV9 with TRBJ1-2; 10 positions agree with TRBD1. Specimen: peripheral blood, collected in a trial of Ad26.COV2.S vaccine versus placebo. This TCR was sampled from a person between 18 and 65 years old who received the Ad26.COV2.S COVID-19 vaccine or a placebo. This chain's CDR3 is CASSFRDRGFYGYTF. In nucleotides, the CDR3 is TGTGCCAGCAGCTTCCGGGACAGGGGATTCTATGGCTACACCTTC.